This TCR beta chain is drawn from a study of T cell responses to AZD1222 COVID-19 vaccine. Remarks on this clone: Its antigen is as yet unknown.

The method was immunoSEQ multiplex PCR; TCRdb's version includes in-frame clones alone and lacks a portion of them. The repertoire includes about 110,000 clones, roughly 89% of them detected once, and approximately 3% sits in the top ten. Findings and caveats of the study: Seropositive AZD1222 recipients at baseline numbered only 6 or 7. Clonal diversity was possibly underestimated; the donors were predominantly white British and more often female. A reported finding is that nearly half of spike-specific TCRs target unmutated variant regions. The peak T cell response came first, and repertoires were sampled only after it.

The CDR3 runs 16 residues. Germline-derived CDR1 and CDR2 are MNHEY and SVGEGT. V gave up 6 bases and J gave up 2 bases, with 17 bases separating them. This TCR was recovered from an adult in good health. This rearrangement joins TRBV6-2 or TRBV6-3 to TRBJ2-1, with a weak D call TRBD1 (5 bases). The source was peripheral blood, collected on day 0 of MenACWY control vaccination. Here the CDR3 DNA reads TGTGCCAGCAGCACAGACAGACCCTTCCCCTACAATGAGCAGTTCTTC. The encoded protein is CASSTDRPFPYNEQFF.